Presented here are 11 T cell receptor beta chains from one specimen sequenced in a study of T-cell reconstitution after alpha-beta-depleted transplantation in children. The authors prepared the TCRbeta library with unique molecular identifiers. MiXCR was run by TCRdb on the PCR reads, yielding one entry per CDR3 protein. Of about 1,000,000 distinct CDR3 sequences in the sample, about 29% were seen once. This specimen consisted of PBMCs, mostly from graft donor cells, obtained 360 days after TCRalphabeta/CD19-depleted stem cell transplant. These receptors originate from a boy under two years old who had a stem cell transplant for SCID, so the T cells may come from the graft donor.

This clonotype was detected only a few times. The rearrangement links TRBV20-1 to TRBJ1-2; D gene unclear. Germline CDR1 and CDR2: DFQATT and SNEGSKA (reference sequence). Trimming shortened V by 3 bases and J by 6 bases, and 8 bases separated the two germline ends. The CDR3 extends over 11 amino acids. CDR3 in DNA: TGCAGTGCTAGCTCCGGGAATGGCTACACCTTC. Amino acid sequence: CSASSGNGYTF.

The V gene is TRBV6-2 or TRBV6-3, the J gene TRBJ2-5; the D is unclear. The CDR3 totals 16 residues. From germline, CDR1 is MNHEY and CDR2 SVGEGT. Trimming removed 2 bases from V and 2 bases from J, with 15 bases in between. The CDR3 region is CASSYGNTILQETQYF. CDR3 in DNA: TGTGCCAGCAGTTACGGCAATACCATTTTGCAAGAGACCCAGTACTTC.

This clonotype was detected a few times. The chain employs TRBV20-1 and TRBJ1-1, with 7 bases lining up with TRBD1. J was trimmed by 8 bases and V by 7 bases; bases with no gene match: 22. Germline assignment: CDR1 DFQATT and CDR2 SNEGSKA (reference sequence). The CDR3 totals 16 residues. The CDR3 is CSGIPLWGQLVREAFF. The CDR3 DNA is TGCAGTGGGATCCCCCTTTGGGGACAGCTCGTGAGAGAAGCTTTCTTT.

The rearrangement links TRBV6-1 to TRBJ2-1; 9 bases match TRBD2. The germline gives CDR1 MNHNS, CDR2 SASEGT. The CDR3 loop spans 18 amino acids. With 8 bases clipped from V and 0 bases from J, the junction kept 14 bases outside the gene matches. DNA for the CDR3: TGTGCCAGCGCTAGGGTACTAGCGGGTCTAAGCTCCTACAATGAGCAGTTCTTC. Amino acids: CASARVLAGLSSYNEQFF.

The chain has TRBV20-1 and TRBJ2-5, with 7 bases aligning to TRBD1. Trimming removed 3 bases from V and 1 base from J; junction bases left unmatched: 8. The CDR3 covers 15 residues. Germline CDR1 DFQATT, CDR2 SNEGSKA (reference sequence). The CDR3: CSASADRERQETQYF. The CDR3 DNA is TGCAGTGCTAGCGCCGACAGGGAACGCCAAGAGACCCAGTACTTC.

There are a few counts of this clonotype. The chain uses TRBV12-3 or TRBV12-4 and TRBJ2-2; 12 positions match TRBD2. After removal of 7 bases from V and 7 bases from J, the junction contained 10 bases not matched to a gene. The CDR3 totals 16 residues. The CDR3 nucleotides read TGTGCCAGCACGGCCCTACTAGCGGGGGGCTACGGGGAGCTGTTTTTT. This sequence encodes CASTALLAGGYGELFF.

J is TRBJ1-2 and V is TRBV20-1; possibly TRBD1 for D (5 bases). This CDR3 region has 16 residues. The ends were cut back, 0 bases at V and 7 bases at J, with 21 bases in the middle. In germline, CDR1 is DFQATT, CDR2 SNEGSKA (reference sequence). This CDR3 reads CSARDPGPRGMSGYTF. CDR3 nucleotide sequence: TGCAGTGCTAGAGATCCCGGCCCTCGGGGGATGAGTGGCTACACCTTC.

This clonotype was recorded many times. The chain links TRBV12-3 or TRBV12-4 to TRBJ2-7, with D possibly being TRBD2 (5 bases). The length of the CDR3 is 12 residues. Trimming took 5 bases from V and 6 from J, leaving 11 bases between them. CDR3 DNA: TGTGCCAGCAGTCACGGGCGGGTCGAGCAGTACTTC. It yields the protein CASSHGRVEQYF.

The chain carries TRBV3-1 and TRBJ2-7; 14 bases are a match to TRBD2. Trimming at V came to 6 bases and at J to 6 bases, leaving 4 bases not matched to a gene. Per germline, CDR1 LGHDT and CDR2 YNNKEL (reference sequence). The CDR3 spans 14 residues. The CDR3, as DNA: TGTGCCAGCAGACTCGGGACTAGCGGGAGCGAGCAGTACTTC. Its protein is CASRLGTSGSEQYF.

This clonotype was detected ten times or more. The CDR3 is CASSARGKGGETQYF. In DNA form, the CDR3 reads TGCGCCAGCAGCGCGAGGGGCAAAGGAGGGGAGACCCAGTACTTC. The V and J genes are TRBV4-3 and TRBJ2-5, with D perhaps matching TRBD2 (6 bases). The length of the CDR3 is 15 residues. V lost 5 bases and J 5 bases, leaving 18 bases between the germline ends. Germline-derived CDR1 and CDR2 are LGHNA and YSLEER.

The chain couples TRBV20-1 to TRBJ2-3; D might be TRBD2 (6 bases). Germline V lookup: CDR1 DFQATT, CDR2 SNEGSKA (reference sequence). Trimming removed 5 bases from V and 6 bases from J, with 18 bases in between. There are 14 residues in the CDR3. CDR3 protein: CSASGTGSWDTQYF. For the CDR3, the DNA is TGCAGTGCTTCCGGGACTGGCAGCTGGGATACGCAGTATTTT.